The rows below give T cell receptor beta chains drawn from one sample of a study of early T cells in non-severe SARS-CoV-2 infection. Each CDR3 protein is one row after TCRdb ran MiXCR on the 5' RACE reads. There are about 48,000 distinct CDR3 sequences in the sample; around 6.4% occur only once, and about 7% lies in the top ten. The sample in question was whole blood, obtained at baseline. These receptors came from an adult who was a healthcare worker with PCR-confirmed SARS-CoV-2 infection or an uninfected control (not recorded which). Both conserved end residues are part of each CDR3. Each record gives: V gene, D gene, clone size, J gene, CDR3 DNA, CDR3 protein. D genes are given only for firm matches. Clone sizes are given selectively: once, few, many, or a class where the clone is expanded.

TRBV20-1	TRBD1	many	TRBJ1-1	TGCAGTGCTAGGGTACCGGGACAGCCTCGCGCTGAAGCTTTCTTT	CSARVPGQPRAEAFF
TRBV19	TRBD2	.	TRBJ2-1	TGTGCCAGTAGTATTAGCGGGCTATCCTACAATGAGCAGTTCTTC	CASSISGLSYNEQFF
TRBV5-1	.	many	TRBJ1-1	TGCGCCAGCAGCTTCTCGGTACTGAACACTGAAGCTTTCTTT	CASSFSVLNTEAFF
TRBV7-9	TRBD2	few	TRBJ2-1	TGTGCCAGCAGCTTCGCGGGGGGATACAATGAGCAGTTCTTC	CASSFAGGYNEQFF
TRBV29-1	.	.	TRBJ2-5	TGCAGCGTATTCGTGCAAGAGACCCAGTACTTC	CSVFVQETQYF
TRBV20-1	.	.	TRBJ2-3	TGCAGTGCTAGACTTCCTAGCGCGAGCACAGATACGCAGTATTTT	CSARLPSASTDTQYF
TRBV24-1	.	.	TRBJ2-2	TGTGCCACCAGGCAGGGGAACACCGGGGAGCTGTTTTTT	CATRQGNTGELFF
TRBV20-1	TRBD2	.	TRBJ2-7	TGCAGTGCTGGGTCTCTAGCGGGAGAGGCTCACGAGCAGTACTTC	CSAGSLAGEAHEQYF
TRBV20-1	.	.	TRBJ2-7	TGCACCCCGGGCAGGAGCTCCTACGAGCAGTACTTC	CTPGRSSYEQYF
TRBV7-8	TRBD1	many	TRBJ2-5	TGTGCCAGCAGCTTACCGAACAGGGGGCAGCGGGAGACCCAGTACTTC	CASSLPNRGQRETQYF
TRBV12-3/TRBV12-4	.	.	TRBJ2-5	TGTGCCAGCAGTACTGGGGGGGCTCAGACCCAGTACTTC	CASSTGGAQTQYF
TRBV6-6	.	few	TRBJ1-1	TGTGCCAGCAGTTACGGGGTGAGCCGAGGCACTGAAGCTTTCTTT	CASSYGVSRGTEAFF
TRBV20-1	.	many	TRBJ2-1	TGCAGTGCTAGACCTAGCAGTAGGGAGCAGTTCTTC	CSARPSSREQFF
TRBV5-4	.	many	TRBJ1-2	TGTGCCACCTCGGGGGTTAGACTAGCTAACTATGGCTACACCTTC	CATSGVRLANYGYTF
TRBV7-2	.	few	TRBJ2-3	TGTGCCAGCAGTTTAGGAGGGGAAGCAGATACGCAGTATTTT	CASSLGGEADTQYF
TRBV6-2/TRBV6-3	TRBD1	.	TRBJ1-5	TGTGCCAGCAGTTGGGGACAGCTGAATCAGCCCCAGCATTTT	CASSWGQLNQPQHF
TRBV11-3	.	.	TRBJ2-1	TGTGCCAGCAGCTTAGGAAGTTCGGTGAACAATGAGCAGTTCTTC	CASSLGSSVNNEQFF
TRBV29-1	TRBD1	many	TRBJ2-2	TGCAGCGGGGGACAGGGGCTAGCGAACACCGGGGAGCTGTTTTTT	CSGGQGLANTGELFF
TRBV20-1	TRBD2	.	TRBJ2-1	TGCGGCTCTTGGACTAGCTTCTCCAATGAGCAGTTCTTC	CGSWTSFSNEQFF
TRBV7-9	TRBD1	many	TRBJ1-2	TGTGCCAGCAGCTTAGGCCCAGGGGGCAGCTATGGCTACACCTTC	CASSLGPGGSYGYTF
TRBV25-1	.	large	TRBJ2-1	TGTGCCAGTCGGAGGGGGCTTAATGAGCAGTTCTTC	CASRRGLNEQFF
TRBV6-2/TRBV6-3	.	.	TRBJ2-3	TGTGCCAGCAGTCGACCGGACGGTGCAGATACGCAGTATTTT	CASSRPDGADTQYF
TRBV7-9	.	.	TRBJ2-3	TGTGCCAGCAGCTTAGACCAGGATACGCAGTATTTT	CASSLDQDTQYF
TRBV19	.	few	TRBJ1-5	TGTGCCAGTACCAAGTCAACAGGGCGGAATCAGCCCCAGCATTTT	CASTKSTGRNQPQHF
TRBV10-3	TRBD2	.	TRBJ2-7	TGTGCCACCCGGGGGGGAATGGATACAGTGCAGTACTTC	CATRGGMDTVQYF
TRBV27	.	many	TRBJ2-7	TGTGCCAGCAGTGGGAATTCCTACGAGCAGTACTTC	CASSGNSYEQYF
TRBV10-1	TRBD2	.	TRBJ2-4	TGCGCCAGCTCCCAGGGCACTAGCGGAGCCAAAAACATTCAGTACTTC	CASSQGTSGAKNIQYF
TRBV6-2/TRBV6-3	.	.	TRBJ2-5	TGTGCCAGCAGTTTCCCAGAGACCCAGTACTTC	CASSFPETQYF
TRBV10-2	.	many	TRBJ2-2	TGCGCCAGCAGTGAGTGGGGATCCGGGGAGCTGTTTTTT	CASSEWGSGELFF